The clone carrying this T cell receptor beta chain was detected many times. The data were taken from a study of T cells in Graves' hyperthyroidism and ophthalmopathy. The CDR3 regions of TCR beta were amplified from RNA transcripts. The HTBI set primed first-round TCR CDR3 RT-PCR. MiXCR, run by TCRdb on the multiplex PCR reads, gives a single entry per CDR3 protein. Of under 550,000 distinct CDR3 sequences listed, about 20% were seen once; the top ten hold 40% to 50%. This CDR3 spans 14 amino acids. The junction had 8 bases not matched to a gene; V was cut back by 5 bases and J by 5 bases. The chain carries TRBV12-3 or TRBV12-4 and TRBJ2-5, with 7 bases fitting TRBD2. The receptor's source is a man aged 40-49 years with Graves' ophthalmopathy. Sequenced input: blood. CDR3 residues: CASSPTGAGETQYF. In nucleotides, the CDR3 is TGTGCCAGCAGTCCAACGGGAGCGGGGGAGACCCAGTACTTC.